Sequencing of this TCR beta chain was carried out in a study of OX40 agonist ivuxolimab in advanced cancers. Regarding the research as a whole: Ivuxolimab was a fully human IgG2 agonistic monoclonal antibody targeting the costimulatory receptor OX40 (CD134). Peripheral TCRbeta sequencing was intended to test whether TCR sequence diversity was altered and clonal T-cell expansion was caused by ivuxolimab. The paper describes the monotherapy dose-escalation part (N of about 47 patients) of the phase I trial of ivuxolimab. Patients were allowed to have had prior anti-PD-1, anti-PD-L1 or anti-CTLA-4 therapy, and 30% to 40% of the dose-escalation patients had previously received checkpoint inhibitors. Intravenous ivuxolimab was administered to patients every 2 weeks at six dose levels: 0.01, 0.1, 0.3, 1.5, 3 and 10 mg/kg. The dose-escalation cohort was around 83% male with a mean age of around 64 years, ranging from roughly 23 to 85. Among the approximately 50 dose-escalation patients, approximately 20 had hepatocellular carcinoma, 15 or so melanoma, 9 renal cell carcinoma and 9 head and neck cancer. Partial responses occurred in three dose-escalation patients: two with cutaneous melanoma and one with hepatocellular carcinoma. Study-level results and caveats: On average, CD8+ T cells showed more expanded clones than CD4+ T cells after ivuxolimab. Antigen specificity was not determined for the clonally expanded peripheral T cells. Partial responders in the 0.1-3.0 mg/kg groups had among the lowest normalized peripheral clonal expansion, especially among CD8+ T cells. Low levels of normalized T-cell clonal expansion were also seen in some patients who did not respond. At doses from 0.1 to 3.0 mg/kg, clonal expansion was seen in both CD4+ and CD8+ blood T cells between baseline and week 6.

Patients with a history of autoimmune disease or receiving systemic immunosuppression were excluded from the trial. In every dose cohort, peripheral blood was drawn for TCR sequencing at baseline, cycle 4 day 1, and cycle 7 day 1. Samples came from an open-label, multicenter, first-in-human phase I dose-escalation trial of ivuxolimab. Adults with locally advanced or metastatic melanoma, renal cell carcinoma, hepatocellular carcinoma or head and neck squamous cell carcinoma were enrolled in the trial. Before TCR sequencing, CD4+ and CD8+ T cells were separately sorted from peripheral blood. A word on this clone: The specificity of this receptor is unknown. Base-call qualities are not available, and no considerably larger clone is one nucleotide away.

Genomic DNA was extracted from sorted cells for sequencing of the TCRbeta CDR3 region. The immunoSEQ Assay was used for sequencing of TCRbeta CDR3 regions. Here the immuneACCESS table is served through TCRdb, limited to in-frame sequences with V and J called. Missing clones are a known gap in these copies; in checked studies unresolved V genes cover under half, and the rest lacks a known reason. This sample has 50,000 to 55,000 clones in its table, and about 88% of those were observed once. The biggest ten clones account for approximately 1.6% of the sample. CDR1 and CDR2 are drawn from the germline V gene (reference sequence): SEHNR, FQNEAQ. The CDR3 spans 12 residues, from the cysteine through the phenylalanine. Just the 36-base CDR3 DNA is kept, in frame starting at base 1. The trim is 5 bases for V and 4 bases for J, with a gap of 8 bases between the germline ends.

The rearrangement combines TRBV7-9 with TRBJ1-1, with no confident D gene call. The sequence derives from an adult with an advanced solid tumor such as melanoma, head and neck, liver or kidney cancer. The material was CD4+ or CD8+ T cells sorted from blood, obtained in a trial of the OX40 agonist ivuxolimab. Here is the DNA: TGTGCCAGCAGCGACCGTTTCACTGAAGCTTTCTTT. It codes for CASSDRFTEAFF.